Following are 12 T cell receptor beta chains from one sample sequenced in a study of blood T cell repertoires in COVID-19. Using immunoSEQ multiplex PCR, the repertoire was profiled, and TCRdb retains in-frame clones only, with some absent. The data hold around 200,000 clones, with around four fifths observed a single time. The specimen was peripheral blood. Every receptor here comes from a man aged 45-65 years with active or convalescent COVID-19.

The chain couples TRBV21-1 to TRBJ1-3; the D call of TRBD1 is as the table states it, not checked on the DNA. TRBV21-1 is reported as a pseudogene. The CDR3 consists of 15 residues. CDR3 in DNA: TGTGCCAGCAGCAAAGGCCAGGGGAAGGTAAACACCATATATTTT. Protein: CASSKGQGKVNTIYF.

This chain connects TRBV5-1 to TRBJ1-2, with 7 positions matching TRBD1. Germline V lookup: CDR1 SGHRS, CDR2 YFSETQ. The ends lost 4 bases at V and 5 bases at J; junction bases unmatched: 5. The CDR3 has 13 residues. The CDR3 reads CASSPPGQYGYTF. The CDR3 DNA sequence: TGCGCCAGCAGCCCTCCGGGACAGTATGGCTACACCTTC.

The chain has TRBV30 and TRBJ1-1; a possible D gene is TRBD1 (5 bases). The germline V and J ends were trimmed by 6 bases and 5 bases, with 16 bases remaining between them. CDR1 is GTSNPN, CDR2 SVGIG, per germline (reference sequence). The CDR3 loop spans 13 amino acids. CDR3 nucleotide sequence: TGTGCCTGCCAAAGGTCAGGACAAACTGAAGCTTTCTTT. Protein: CACQRSGQTEAFF.

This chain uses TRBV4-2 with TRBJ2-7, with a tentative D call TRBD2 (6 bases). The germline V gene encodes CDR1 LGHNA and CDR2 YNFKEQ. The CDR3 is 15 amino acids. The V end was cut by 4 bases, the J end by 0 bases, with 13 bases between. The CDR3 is CASSLMTSSSYEQYF. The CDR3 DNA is TGTGCCAGCAGCCTGATGACTAGTTCCTCCTACGAGCAGTACTTC.

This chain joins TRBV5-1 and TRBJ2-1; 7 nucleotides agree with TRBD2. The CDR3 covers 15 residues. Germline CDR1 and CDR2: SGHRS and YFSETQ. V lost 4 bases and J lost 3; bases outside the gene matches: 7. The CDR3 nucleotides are TGCGCCAGCAGCCCCCGTGGGGGGGACTACAATGAGCAGTTCTTC. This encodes CASSPRGGDYNEQFF.

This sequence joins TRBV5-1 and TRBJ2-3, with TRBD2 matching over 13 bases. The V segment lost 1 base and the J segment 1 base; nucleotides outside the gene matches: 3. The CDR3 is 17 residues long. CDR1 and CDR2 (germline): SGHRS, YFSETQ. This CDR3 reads CASSLTSGRARTDTQYF. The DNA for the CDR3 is TGCGCCAGCAGCTTGACTAGCGGGAGGGCTCGCACAGATACGCAGTATTTT.

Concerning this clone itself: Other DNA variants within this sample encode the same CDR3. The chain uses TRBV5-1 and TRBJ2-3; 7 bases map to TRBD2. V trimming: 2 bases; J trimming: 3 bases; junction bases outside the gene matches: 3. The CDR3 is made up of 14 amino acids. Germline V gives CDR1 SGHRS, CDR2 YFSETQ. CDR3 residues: CASSFSGGTDTQYF. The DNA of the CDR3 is TGCGCCAGCAGCTTTTCCGGGGGGACAGATACGCAGTATTTT.

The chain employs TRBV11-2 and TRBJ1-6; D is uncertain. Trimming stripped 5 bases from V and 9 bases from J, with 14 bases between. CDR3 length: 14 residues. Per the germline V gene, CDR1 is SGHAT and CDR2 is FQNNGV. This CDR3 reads CASSPRAVGSPLHF. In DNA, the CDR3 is TGTGCCAGCAGCCCGAGGGCAGTAGGTTCACCCCTCCACTTT. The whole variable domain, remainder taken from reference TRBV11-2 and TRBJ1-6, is EAGVAQSPRYKIIEKRQSVAFWCNPISGHATLYWYQQILGQGPKLLIQFQNNGVVDDSQLPKDRFSAERLKGVDSTLKIQPAKLEDSAVYLCASSPRAVGSPLHFGNGTRLTVT.

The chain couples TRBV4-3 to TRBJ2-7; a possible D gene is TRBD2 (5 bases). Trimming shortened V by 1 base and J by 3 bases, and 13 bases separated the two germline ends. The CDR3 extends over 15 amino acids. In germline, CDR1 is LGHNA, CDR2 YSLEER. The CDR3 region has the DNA TGCGCCAGCAGCCAAGTGGGAGAGAGTGGCTACGAGCAGTACTTC. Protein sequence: CASSQVGESGYEQYF.

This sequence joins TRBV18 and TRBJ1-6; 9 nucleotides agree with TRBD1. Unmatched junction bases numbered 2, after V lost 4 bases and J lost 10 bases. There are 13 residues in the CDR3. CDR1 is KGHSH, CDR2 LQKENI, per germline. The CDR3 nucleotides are TGTGCCAGCTCACGGGACAGGGAGTCACCCCTCCACTTT. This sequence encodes CASSRDRESPLHF.

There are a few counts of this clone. Written as DNA, the CDR3 is TGTGCCAGCAGTGACTCGCCAGGGCGCTATGGCTACACCTTC. Its protein is CASSDSPGRYGYTF. V gene TRBV6-4 combines with J gene TRBJ1-2; possible D gene TRBD1, 5 bases. There are 14 residues in the CDR3. Germline V lookup: CDR1 MRHNA, CDR2 SNTAGT. V lost 0 bases and J 4 bases, leaving 9 bases between the germline ends.

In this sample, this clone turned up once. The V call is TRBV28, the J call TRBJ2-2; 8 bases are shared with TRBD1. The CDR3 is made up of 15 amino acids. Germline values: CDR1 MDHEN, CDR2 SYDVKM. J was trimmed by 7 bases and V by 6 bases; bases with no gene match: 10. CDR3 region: CASRWGQVAYGELFF. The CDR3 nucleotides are TGTGCCAGCAGGTGGGGACAGGTTGCTTACGGGGAGCTGTTTTTT.